This entry concerns a single T cell receptor (beta chain). This sample was taken from a study of blood T cell repertoires in COVID-19. Study at large: Donors in the United States, Italy and Spain gave samples during acute or convalescent COVID-19.

The CDR3 sequence is 13 residues long. Germline CDR1 KGHDR, CDR2 SFDVKD. Trimming stripped 7 bases from V and 0 bases from J, with 6 bases between. In the study's own analysis: Using reference gene primer amplification, nucleated cell counts were estimated. Produced via immunoSEQ multiplex PCR; TCRdb's table is partial and in-frame only. Clone size and V and J calls were adopted from that table, with D and trimming inferred from the DNA. The table includes about 440,000 clones, more than 85% detected once. Sequenced input: peripheral blood. This chain links TRBV24-1 with TRBJ1-3; D unclear. This TCR came from a woman in her thirties with acute or convalescent COVID-19. In DNA, the CDR3 is TGTGCCACCAGGGCATCCTCTGGAAACACCATATATTTT. Amino acids: CATRASSGNTIYF.